The 15 T cell receptor beta chains listed next were all sequenced from one sample in a study of beta chain features in type 1 diabetes. Since all of the isolated RNA was reverse transcribed, expressed TCRB transcripts were what got sequenced. TCRdb keeps only in-frame clones here, not all; method: immunoSEQ multiplex PCR. The data contain under 400,000 clones, 12% to 15% of them singletons. Material: central memory CD4+ T cells from blood. These receptor sequences come from a man younger than 40 in good health.

This clone was counted at least ten times. J is TRBJ2-7 and V is TRBV29-1; a weak D match, TRBD1 (5 bases). CDR1 and CDR2 from the germline V gene are SQVTM and ANQGSEA. V lost 4 bases, J lost 1 base, and 5 bases lay in between. The CDR3 loop spans 11 amino acids. In nucleotides, the CDR3 is TGCAGCGTTGGACAGTCCTACGAGCAGTACTTC. This sequence encodes CSVGQSYEQYF.

The rearrangement links TRBV4-3 to TRBJ1-1, with D perhaps matching TRBD1 (5 bases). Germline-derived CDR1 and CDR2 are LGHNA and YSLEER. V lost 4 bases to trimming and J lost 1 base, with 19 bases between them. The CDR3 has 17 residues. The CDR3 nucleotides read TGCGCCAGCAGCCGCCACCGGGACGATGACCGGAACACTGAAGCTTTCTTT. Residues: CASSRHRDDDRNTEAFF.

This sequence joins TRBV25-1 and TRBJ1-2; 8 bases match TRBD1. Trimming removed 3 bases from V and 8 bases from J; junction bases left unmatched: 17. The V gene's germline CDR1 is MGHDK and CDR2 SYGVNS. CDR3 size: 17 residues. The CDR3 nucleotides read TGTGCCAGCAGTGATCCCCGGGACAGGCCGGACTTGGGAGGCTACACCTTC. This translates into CASSDPRDRPDLGGYTF.

The sample holds a few counts of this clone. The gene calls are TRBV7-2 and TRBJ2-5, with TRBD2 matching 7 bases. The germline CDR1 and CDR2 sequences are SGHTA and FQGNSA. J lost 4 bases, V lost 5 bases, and 1 base had no gene match. This CDR3 is built from 12 residues. The DNA of the CDR3 is TGTGCCAGCAGCGGGGGGGTAGAGACCCAGTACTTC. Its translation is CASSGGVETQYF.

J is TRBJ1-2 and V is TRBV7-2; 9 nucleotides match TRBD1. The CDR3 is 16 amino acids. The germline V gene encodes CDR1 SGHTA and CDR2 FQGNSA. V shed 5 bases and J 3 bases; nucleotides not matched to a gene: 10. The CDR3 sequence: CASSQGRTGEHYGYTF. In DNA, the CDR3 is TGTGCCAGCAGCCAAGGGAGGACAGGGGAACACTATGGCTACACCTTC.

J is TRBJ1-4 and V is TRBV18; D gene ambiguous. CDR1 and CDR2 from the germline V gene are KGHSH and LQKENI. This CDR3 is built from 14 residues. Trimming left V 3 bases short and J 7 bases short, with 12 bases between. CDR3 DNA: TGTGCCAGCTCACCCGGACGGGATCGTGAAAAACTGTTTTTT. Translation gives CASSPGRDREKLFF.

V is TRBV7-9 and J is TRBJ1-2; D is ambiguous. V was cut by 5 bases and J by 6 bases, with 10 bases left in between. The CDR3 runs to 12 residues. Germline V gene sequence: CDR1 SEHNR, CDR2 FQNEAQ (reference sequence). The CDR3 sequence is CASSPDLNGYTF. CDR3 bases: TGTGCCAGCAGCCCAGACTTAAATGGCTACACCTTC.

This chain uses TRBV6-1 with TRBJ2-1; D gene ambiguous. Trimming pared 5 bases from V and 8 bases from J, leaving 16 bases between. Germline CDR1 and CDR2: MNHNS and SASEGT. This CDR3 spans 14 amino acids. CDR3 coding DNA: TGTGCCAGCAGTAACGGACCCTATATGGATGAGCAGTTCTTC. Translating gives CASSNGPYMDEQFF.

V usage is TRBV14 and J usage is TRBJ1-5; TRBD1 is a possible D gene (5 bases). The CDR3 extends over 17 amino acids. With 0 bases removed from V and 5 bases from J, the gap between germline ends came to 17 bases. Germline lookup yields CDR1 SGHDN and CDR2 FVKESK. CDR3 in amino acids: CASSQDTYETVDQPQHF. The CDR3 nucleotides are TGTGCCAGCAGCCAAGATACGTATGAGACAGTAGATCAGCCCCAGCATTTT.

V gene TRBV7-3 combines with J gene TRBJ2-1; no clear D gene. V was cut by 5 bases and J by 9 bases, with 17 bases left in between. The CDR3 covers 14 residues. CDR1 and CDR2 (germline): SGHTA, FQGTGA. The CDR3 DNA follows: TGTGCCAGCAGCAGAATCTCCGGATCTGGTGAGCAGTTCTTC. Residues: CASSRISGSGEQFF.

This clone was seen a few times. This chain links TRBV7-2 with TRBJ2-1, with D possibly matching TRBD2 (6 bases). The CDR3 has 14 amino acids. Germline values: CDR1 SGHTA, CDR2 FQGNSA. V lost 2 bases to trimming and J lost 8 bases, with 13 bases between them. DNA for the CDR3: TGTGCCAGCAGCTTAACGGGAGAAGGGCATGAGCAGTTCTTC. This gives the protein CASSLTGEGHEQFF.

This clone was detected only a few times. An end of the junction differs from the germline gene, which may be a read error. V gene TRBV9 combines with J gene TRBJ2-2; TRBD2 is a possible D gene (6 bases). This CDR3 is built from 14 residues. From germline, CDR1 is SGDLS and CDR2 YYNGEE. This CDR3 is CASSPQIPLGGLFF. The CDR3 bases are TGTGCCAGCAGCCCGCAGATTCCCCTGGGGGGGCTGTTTTTT. The entire variable domain, with the rest obtained from reference TRBV9 and TRBJ2-2, is as follows: DSGVTQTPKHLITATGQRVTLRCSPRSGDLSVYWYQQSLDQGLQFLIQYYNGEERAKGNILERFSAQQFPDLHSELNLSSLELGDSALYFCASSPQIPLGGLFFGEGSRLTVL.

V gene TRBV25-1 combines with J gene TRBJ2-5; unclear D gene. This CDR3 is built from 14 residues. The germline V gene encodes CDR1 MGHDK and CDR2 SYGVNS. The ends were cut back, 6 bases at V and 5 bases at J, with 16 bases in the middle. The CDR3 nucleotides read TGTGCCAGCAGCCCGAACGGCCCAAGGGAGACCCAGTACTTC. Its translation: CASSPNGPRETQYF.

The table lists this clone with a few counts. The chain couples TRBV7-7 to TRBJ2-7, with 7 bases matching TRBD2. V lost 3 bases and J lost 5; bases outside the gene matches: 13. The CDR3 consists of 16 residues. The germline V gene encodes CDR1 SSHAT and CDR2 FNYEAQ (reference sequence). Written as DNA, the CDR3 is TGTGCCAGCAGCTTGGCCATGGGGGGGAACGAACACGAGCAGTACTTC. Its translation is CASSLAMGGNEHEQYF. Supplemented by reference TRBV7-7 and TRBJ2-7, the full variable domain reads GAGVSQSPRYKVTKRGQDVTLRCDPISSHATLYWYQQALGQGPEFLTYFNYEAQPDKSGLPSDRFSAERPEGSISTLTIQRTEQRDSAMYRCASSLAMGGNEHEQYFGPGTRLTVT.

This clone has a handful of counts. The rearrangement joins TRBV2 to TRBJ1-5, with 8 bases aligning to TRBD1. J lost 6 bases, V lost 4 bases, and 5 bases had no gene match. CDR1 SNHLY and CDR2 FYNNEI come from the germline V gene. This CDR3 has 14 residues. The CDR3 nucleotides read TGTGCCAGCAGTGTCCAGGGGGCTGGTCAGCCCCAGCATTTT. The encoded protein is CASSVQGAGQPQHF.